This T cell receptor (beta chain) was sequenced during a study of cytomegalovirus exposure and HLA in healthy donors. This CDR3 comprises 13 residues. The V gene lost 5 bases and the J gene lost 10 bases, with 12 bases spanning the gap. CDR1 is KGHSH, CDR2 LQKENI, per germline. Amplification used 60 Vbeta primers and 13 Jbeta primers. TCRdb keeps only in-frame clones here, not all; method: immunoSEQ multiplex PCR. The sample consists of under 150,000 clones, approximately 81% of them appearing once. Sequenced input: PBMCs. This sequence originates from a woman aged 25 to 45 in good health and CMV-seronegative. The J gene is TRBJ1-6, the V gene TRBV18; D is perhaps TRBD1 (5 bases). CDR3 amino acids: CASSTGGNSPLHF. The DNA of the CDR3 is TGTGCCAGCTCAACCGGGGGTAACTCACCCCTCCACTTT. Complete variable domain (other parts from reference TRBV18 and TRBJ1-6): NAGVMQNPRHLVRRRGQEARLRCSPMKGHSHVYWYRQLPEEGLKFMVYLQKENIIDESGMPKERFSAEFPKEGPSILRIQQVVRGDSAAYFCASSTGGNSPLHFGNGTRLTVT.